This TCR beta chain was obtained from a study of blood T cell repertoires in COVID-19. Across the study: Donors in the United States, Italy and Spain gave samples during acute or convalescent COVID-19.

Donors were grouped by their self-reported clinical history. The V gene lost 7 bases and the J gene lost 0 bases, with 12 bases spanning the gap. The CDR3 extends over 14 amino acids. Germline CDR1 and CDR2: KGHSH and LQKENI. Original analysis: Reference gene primer amplification in the assay estimated nucleated cell counts. Profiling relied on immunoSEQ multiplex PCR, and the TCRdb table lists in-frame clones only, not all of them. V, J and clone size reflect that table, while D and trimming were determined from the DNA. The sample has under 300,000 clones; 87% are singletons. The source material was PBMCs or T cells enriched from blood (not recorded which). The origin of this receptor is a woman in her thirties with acute COVID-19. The chain employs TRBV18 and TRBJ1-1; D remains ambiguous. The CDR3 protein is CASFREPMNTEAFF. The DNA of the CDR3 is TGTGCCAGCTTTCGGGAGCCCATGAACACTGAAGCTTTCTTT. The whole variable domain, remainder taken from reference TRBV18 and TRBJ1-1, is NAGVMQNPRHLVRRRGQEARLRCSPMKGHSHVYWYRQLPEEGLKFMVYLQKENIIDESGMPKERFSAEFPKEGPSILRIQQVVRGDSAAYFCASFREPMNTEAFFGQGTRLTVV.